This record covers a single T cell receptor (beta chain). The source of the sample is a study of blood T cell repertoires in COVID-19. Study as a whole: PBMCs, B-cell-depleted T cells, or T cells provided the cDNA or gDNA that made up the material.

Trimming removed 0 bases at V and 4 bases at J, with 13 bases between. This CDR3 has 15 amino acids. From germline, CDR1 is GTSNPN and CDR2 SVGIG (reference sequence). Per the original methods: It was from reference gene primer amplification that nucleated cell counts were estimated. Profiled with immunoSEQ multiplex PCR; TCRdb holds only in-frame clones, not every one. V and J calls and clone size come straight from that table; D and trimming were deduced from the DNA. The sample carries tens of thousands of clones, 60% to 85% recorded once. This receptor was obtained from a human donor in a cohort sampled during active COVID-19. This chain uses TRBV30 with TRBJ1-5; TRBD1 might be the D (5 bases). The sequenced sample was peripheral blood. For the CDR3, the DNA is TGTGCCTGGAGTGTAAAAGCAGGGAATAATCAGCCCCAGCATTTT. Protein sequence: CAWSVKAGNNQPQHF.